A selection of T cell receptor beta chains follows, all from one sample in a study of cytomegalovirus exposure and HLA in healthy donors. Produced via immunoSEQ multiplex PCR; TCRdb's table is partial and in-frame only. The table shows about 300,000 clones, with approximately 90% occurring only once. The specimen sequenced was PBMCs. The receptors derive from a woman aged 18-29 years in good health and CMV-seronegative. CDR3s include the opening cysteine and the closing phenylalanine or tryptophan. Each record gives: J gene, V gene, D gene, clone size, CDR3 protein, CDR3 DNA. The D gene is left open where the match is weak. Size tells how often a clone was seen (once, few, many) or the class of an expanded clone, and some rows leave it out.

J gene: TRBJ2-7
V gene: TRBV7-9
D gene: NA
clone size: NA
CDR3 protein: CASSLGGGLSSYEQYF
CDR3 DNA: TGTGCCAGCAGCTTAGGCGGAGGCTTGAGCTCCTACGAGCAGTACTTC

J gene: TRBJ2-7
V gene: TRBV11-2
D gene: TRBD1
clone size: NA
CDR3 protein: CASSPAYDRGQEQYF
CDR3 DNA: TGTGCCAGCAGCCCTGCCTACGACAGGGGGCAAGAGCAGTACTTC

J gene: TRBJ2-2
V gene: TRBV5-4
D gene: NA
clone size: NA
CDR3 protein: CASSPAGVTGELFF
CDR3 DNA: TGTGCCAGCAGCCCCGCAGGGGTCACCGGGGAGCTGTTTTTT

J gene: TRBJ1-1
V gene: TRBV29-1
D gene: NA
clone size: NA
CDR3 protein: CSVVAGGTEAFF
CDR3 DNA: TGCAGCGTTGTCGCCGGGGGCACTGAAGCTTTCTTT

J gene: TRBJ2-7
V gene: TRBV15
D gene: TRBD1
clone size: NA
CDR3 protein: CATSRGRDRRVEEQYF
CDR3 DNA: TGTGCCACCAGCAGAGGCCGGGACAGGAGGGTGGAGGAGCAGTACTTC

J gene: TRBJ2-7
V gene: TRBV28
D gene: TRBD2
clone size: NA
CDR3 protein: CASMVPSGEQYF
CDR3 DNA: TGTGCCAGCATGGTTCCTAGCGGCGAGCAGTACTTC

J gene: TRBJ1-5
V gene: TRBV27
D gene: TRBD1
clone size: NA
CDR3 protein: CASSLRQGSNQPQHF
CDR3 DNA: TGTGCCAGCAGTTTAAGACAGGGAAGCAATCAGCCCCAGCATTTT

J gene: TRBJ1-2
V gene: TRBV6-1
D gene: NA
clone size: NA
CDR3 protein: CASSVTGKNYGYTF
CDR3 DNA: TGTGCCAGCAGTGTTACAGGGAAGAACTATGGCTACACCTTC

J gene: TRBJ2-3
V gene: TRBV4-1
D gene: TRBD1
clone size: NA
CDR3 protein: CASSYSGTVASTDTQYF
CDR3 DNA: TGCGCCAGCAGCTACTCAGGGACAGTTGCTAGCACAGATACGCAGTATTTT

J gene: TRBJ2-2
V gene: TRBV6-1
D gene: NA
clone size: few
CDR3 protein: CAVSPGELFF
CDR3 DNA: TGTGCCGTGAGCCCCGGGGAGCTGTTTTTT

J gene: TRBJ2-4
V gene: TRBV7-2
D gene: NA
clone size: NA
CDR3 protein: CASSLRPRGAKNIQYF
CDR3 DNA: TGTGCCAGCAGCTTAAGACCGAGGGGGGCCAAAAACATTCAGTACTTC

J gene: TRBJ2-1
V gene: TRBV5-1
D gene: TRBD2
clone size: NA
CDR3 protein: CASSRSGSVYNEQFF
CDR3 DNA: TGCGCCAGCAGCAGAAGCGGGAGTGTCTACAATGAGCAGTTCTTC

J gene: TRBJ2-3
V gene: TRBV7-3
D gene: NA
clone size: NA
CDR3 protein: CASARQVTDTQYF
CDR3 DNA: TGTGCCAGCGCACGACAGGTCACAGATACGCAGTATTTT

J gene: TRBJ2-7
V gene: TRBV5-6
D gene: TRBD2
clone size: NA
CDR3 protein: CASSPGLAGGVYEQYF
CDR3 DNA: TGTGCCAGCAGCCCGGGACTAGCGGGAGGAGTGTACGAGCAGTACTTC

J gene: TRBJ1-1
V gene: TRBV20-1
D gene: NA
clone size: NA
CDR3 protein: CSAVQGREAFF
CDR3 DNA: TGCAGTGCTGTTCAGGGGCGTGAAGCTTTCTTT

J gene: TRBJ2-5
V gene: TRBV6-5
D gene: NA
clone size: once
CDR3 protein: CASSYGGIPQETQYF
CDR3 DNA: TGTGCCAGCAGTTACGGCGGGATACCCCAAGAGACCCAGTACTTC

J gene: TRBJ1-1
V gene: TRBV27
D gene: NA
clone size: NA
CDR3 protein: CASSDRLFPAFF
CDR3 DNA: TGTGCCAGCAGTGACAGGCTTTTTCCAGCTTTCTTT

J gene: TRBJ1-2
V gene: TRBV7-9
D gene: NA
clone size: NA
CDR3 protein: CASSLSGYGYTF
CDR3 DNA: TGTGCCAGCAGCTTAAGCGGGTATGGCTACACCTTC

J gene: TRBJ1-2
V gene: TRBV5-6
D gene: TRBD1
clone size: NA
CDR3 protein: CASSTGTGGLFGYTF
CDR3 DNA: TGTGCCAGCAGCACCGGGACAGGGGGCCTCTTCGGCTACACCTTC

J gene: TRBJ2-7
V gene: TRBV5-4
D gene: NA
clone size: NA
CDR3 protein: CASSLEGVYEQYF
CDR3 DNA: TGTGCCAGCAGCTTGGAGGGGGTCTACGAGCAGTACTTC

J gene: TRBJ1-6
V gene: TRBV4-2
D gene: NA
clone size: few
CDR3 protein: CASSQDRETNSPLHF
CDR3 DNA: TGTGCCAGCAGCCAAGATCGGGAGACTAATTCACCCCTCCACTTT

J gene: TRBJ1-1
V gene: TRBV9
D gene: NA
clone size: once
CDR3 protein: CASSSRGGVSSMNTEAFF
CDR3 DNA: TGTGCCAGCAGCTCCAGAGGGGGGGTTTCTTCTATGAACACTGAAGCTTTCTTT

J gene: TRBJ1-2
V gene: TRBV6-5
D gene: NA
clone size: NA
CDR3 protein: CASSPQGLANYGYTF
CDR3 DNA: TGTGCCAGCAGCCCACAGGGACTAGCTAACTATGGCTACACCTTC

J gene: TRBJ2-7
V gene: TRBV7-8
D gene: TRBD2
clone size: NA
CDR3 protein: CASSPLRKRGEQYF
CDR3 DNA: TGTGCCAGCAGCCCCCTGCGCAAGCGGGGCGAGCAGTACTTC

J gene: TRBJ2-4
V gene: TRBV7-3
D gene: NA
clone size: once
CDR3 protein: CASSVGGTALQYF
CDR3 DNA: TGTGCCAGCAGCGTAGGAGGGACAGCCCTTCAGTACTTC

J gene: TRBJ1-2
V gene: TRBV19
D gene: TRBD1
clone size: NA
CDR3 protein: CASSIGAHQGVNLNYGYTF
CDR3 DNA: TGTGCCAGTAGTATAGGGGCTCATCAGGGGGTGAACCTTAACTATGGCTACACCTTC

J gene: TRBJ2-2
V gene: TRBV28
D gene: NA
clone size: once
CDR3 protein: CASSPIAWGANTGELFF
CDR3 DNA: TGTGCCAGCAGTCCCATTGCCTGGGGGGCGAACACCGGGGAGCTGTTTTTT

J gene: TRBJ2-7
V gene: TRBV6-5
D gene: NA
clone size: NA
CDR3 protein: CASALGWIQGEQYF
CDR3 DNA: TGTGCCAGCGCCCTCGGATGGATTCAGGGAGAGCAGTACTTC

J gene: TRBJ1-1
V gene: TRBV30
D gene: NA
clone size: NA
CDR3 protein: CAWSVWADDMNTEAFF
CDR3 DNA: TGTGCCTGGAGTGTATGGGCCGACGATATGAACACTGAAGCTTTCTTT

J gene: TRBJ1-2
V gene: TRBV28
D gene: NA
clone size: NA
CDR3 protein: CASRGLGYTF
CDR3 DNA: TGTGCCAGCAGGGGACTAGGCTACACCTTC

J gene: TRBJ2-3
V gene: TRBV7-2
D gene: TRBD2
clone size: NA
CDR3 protein: CASSSGLAPWADTQYF
CDR3 DNA: TGTGCCAGCAGCTCCGGACTAGCGCCGTGGGCAGATACGCAGTATTTT

J gene: TRBJ2-5
V gene: TRBV7-2
D gene: NA
clone size: NA
CDR3 protein: CASSLVGHNGGTQYF
CDR3 DNA: TGTGCCAGCAGCTTAGTGGGGCACAACGGGGGGACCCAGTACTTC

J gene: TRBJ1-3
V gene: TRBV6-5
D gene: NA
clone size: once
CDR3 protein: CASSTWSFSGNTIYF
CDR3 DNA: TGTGCCAGCAGTACCTGGAGTTTCTCTGGAAACACCATATATTTT

J gene: TRBJ2-2
V gene: TRBV7-8
D gene: NA
clone size: NA
CDR3 protein: CASKLDVSGRIPTGELFF
CDR3 DNA: TGTGCCAGCAAACTAGATGTTTCGGGCCGTATACCCACCGGGGAGCTGTTTTTT